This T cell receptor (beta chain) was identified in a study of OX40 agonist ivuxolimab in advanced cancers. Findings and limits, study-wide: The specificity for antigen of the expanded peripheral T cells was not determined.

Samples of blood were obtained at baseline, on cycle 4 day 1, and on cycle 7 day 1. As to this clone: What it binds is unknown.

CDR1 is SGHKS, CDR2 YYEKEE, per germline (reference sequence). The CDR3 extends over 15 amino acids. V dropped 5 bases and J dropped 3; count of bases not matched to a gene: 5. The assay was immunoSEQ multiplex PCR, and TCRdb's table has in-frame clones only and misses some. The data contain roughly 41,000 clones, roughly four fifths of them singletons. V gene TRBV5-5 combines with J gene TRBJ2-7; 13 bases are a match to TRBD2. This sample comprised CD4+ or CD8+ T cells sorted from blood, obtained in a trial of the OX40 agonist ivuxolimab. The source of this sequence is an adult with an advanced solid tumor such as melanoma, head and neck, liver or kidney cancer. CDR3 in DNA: TGTGCCAGCAGTGCCCGACTAGCGGGGGGCTACGAGCAGTACTTC. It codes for CASSARLAGGYEQYF.